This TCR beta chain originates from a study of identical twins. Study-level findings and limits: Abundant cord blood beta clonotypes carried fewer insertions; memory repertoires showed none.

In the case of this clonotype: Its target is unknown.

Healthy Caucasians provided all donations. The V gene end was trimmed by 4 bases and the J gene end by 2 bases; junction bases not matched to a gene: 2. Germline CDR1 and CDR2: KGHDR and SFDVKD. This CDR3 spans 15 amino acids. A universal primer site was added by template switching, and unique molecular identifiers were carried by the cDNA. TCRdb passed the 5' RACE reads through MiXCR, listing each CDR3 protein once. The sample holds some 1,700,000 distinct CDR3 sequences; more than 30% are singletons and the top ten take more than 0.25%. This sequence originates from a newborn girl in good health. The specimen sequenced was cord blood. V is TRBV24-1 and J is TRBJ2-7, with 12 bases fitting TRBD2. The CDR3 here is CATSDRLAGAYEQYF. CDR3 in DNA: TGTGCCACCAGTGACCGACTAGCGGGAGCCTACGAGCAGTACTTC.